The sequence of this TCR beta chain was determined in a study of CD4 and CD8 cells across lung adenocarcinoma regions. This clonotype is medium-sized in the sample. Germline V lookup: CDR1 MNHEY, CDR2 SVGAGI. This CDR3 has 15 amino acids. Losses at the gene ends were 2 bases for V and 2 bases for J; bases not matched to a gene: 4. TCRdb reprocessed the PCR reads with MiXCR, giving one entry per CDR3 protein. The sample records around 4,000 distinct CDR3 sequences, approximately 55% being singletons. Localized lung adenocarcinoma, a non-small cell lung cancer, affected the donors. The source is a female donor with lung adenocarcinoma. The CD4 and CD8 labels of this study may be unreliable. The gene calls are TRBV6-5 and TRBJ1-2; 8 bases agree with TRBD1. The sequenced sample was CD4+ T cells from the margin of a lung tumor. CDR3 sequence: CASSYGQGGNYGYTF. CDR3 DNA sequence: TGTGCCAGCAGTTACGGACAGGGTGGAAACTATGGCTACACCTTC.